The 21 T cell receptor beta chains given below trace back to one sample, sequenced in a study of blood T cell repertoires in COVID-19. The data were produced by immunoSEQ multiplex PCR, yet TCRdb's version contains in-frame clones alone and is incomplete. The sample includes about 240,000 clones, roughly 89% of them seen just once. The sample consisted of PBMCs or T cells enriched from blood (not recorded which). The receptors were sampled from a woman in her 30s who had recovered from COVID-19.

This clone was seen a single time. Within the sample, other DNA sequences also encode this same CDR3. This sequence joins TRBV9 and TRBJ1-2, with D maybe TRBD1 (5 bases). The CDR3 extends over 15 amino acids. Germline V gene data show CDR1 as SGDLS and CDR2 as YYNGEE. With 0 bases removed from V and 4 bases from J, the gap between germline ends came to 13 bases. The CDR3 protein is CASSVGGGEIYGYTF. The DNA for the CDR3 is TGTGCCAGCAGCGTAGGGGGAGGGGAGATCTATGGCTACACCTTC.

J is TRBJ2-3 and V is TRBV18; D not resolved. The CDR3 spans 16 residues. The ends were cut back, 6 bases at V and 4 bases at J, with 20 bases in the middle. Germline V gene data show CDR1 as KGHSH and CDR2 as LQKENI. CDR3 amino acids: CASSVRQVRSSDTQYF. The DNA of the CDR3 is TGTGCCAGCTCCGTCCGGCAAGTAAGGAGTTCAGATACGCAGTATTTT.

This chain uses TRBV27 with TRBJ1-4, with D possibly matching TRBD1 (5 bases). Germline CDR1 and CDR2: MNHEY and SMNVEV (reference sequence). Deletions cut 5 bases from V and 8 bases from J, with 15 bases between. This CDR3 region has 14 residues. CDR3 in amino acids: CASSTRDLPEKLFF. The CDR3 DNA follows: TGTGCCAGCAGTACCCGGGACTTACCCGAAAAACTGTTTTTT.

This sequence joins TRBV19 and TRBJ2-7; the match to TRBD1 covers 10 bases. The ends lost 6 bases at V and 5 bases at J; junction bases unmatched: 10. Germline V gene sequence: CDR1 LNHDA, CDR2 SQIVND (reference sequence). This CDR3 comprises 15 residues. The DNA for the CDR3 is TGTGCCAGTAGAAGAGGGGGGACAGGGGTCGACGAGCAGTACTTC. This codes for CASRRGGTGVDEQYF.

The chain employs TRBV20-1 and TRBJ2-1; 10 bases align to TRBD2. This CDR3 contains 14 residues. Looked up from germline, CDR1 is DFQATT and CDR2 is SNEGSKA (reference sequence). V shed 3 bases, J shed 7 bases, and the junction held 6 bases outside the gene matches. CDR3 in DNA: TGCAGTGCTAGTGGGCTAGCGGGAGCGAATGAGCAGTTCTTC. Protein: CSASGLAGANEQFF.

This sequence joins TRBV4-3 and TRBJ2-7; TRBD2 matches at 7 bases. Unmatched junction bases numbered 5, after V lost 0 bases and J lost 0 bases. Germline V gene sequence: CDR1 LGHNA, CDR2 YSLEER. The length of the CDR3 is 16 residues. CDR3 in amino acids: CASSQDLSGASYEQYF. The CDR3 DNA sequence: TGCGCCAGCAGCCAAGATCTCAGCGGGGCCTCCTACGAGCAGTACTTC.

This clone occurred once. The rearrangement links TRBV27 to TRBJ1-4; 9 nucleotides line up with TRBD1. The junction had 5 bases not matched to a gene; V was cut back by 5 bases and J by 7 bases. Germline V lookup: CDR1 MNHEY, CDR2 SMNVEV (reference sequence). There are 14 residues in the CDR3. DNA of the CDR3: TGTGCCAGCAGTGGGACAGGGTCGGGTGAAAAACTGTTTTTT. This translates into CASSGTGSGEKLFF.

The chain's CDR3 is CASSVGRGREGYTF. The CDR3 DNA sequence: TGTGCCAGCAGCGTAGGGAGGGGAAGAGAAGGCTACACCTTC. The genes are TRBV9 and TRBJ1-2; a weak D match, TRBD1 (5 bases). Germline CDR1 SGDLS, CDR2 YYNGEE. This CDR3 has 14 residues. V shed 0 bases and J shed 8 bases, with 14 bases lying between them.

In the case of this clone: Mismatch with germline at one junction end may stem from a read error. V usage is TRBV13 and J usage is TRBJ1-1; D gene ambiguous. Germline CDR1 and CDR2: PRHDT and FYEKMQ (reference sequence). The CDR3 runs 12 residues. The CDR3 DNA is TGTGCCAGCAGCCTAGGGCCAGCTGAAGCTTTCTTT. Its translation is CASSLGPAEAFF.

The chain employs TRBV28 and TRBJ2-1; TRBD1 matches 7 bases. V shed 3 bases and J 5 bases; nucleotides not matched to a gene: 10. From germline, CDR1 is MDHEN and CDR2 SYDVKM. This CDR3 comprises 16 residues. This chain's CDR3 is CASSFQTGQPNNEQFF. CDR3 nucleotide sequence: TGTGCCAGCAGTTTCCAAACGGGACAGCCCAACAATGAGCAGTTCTTC.

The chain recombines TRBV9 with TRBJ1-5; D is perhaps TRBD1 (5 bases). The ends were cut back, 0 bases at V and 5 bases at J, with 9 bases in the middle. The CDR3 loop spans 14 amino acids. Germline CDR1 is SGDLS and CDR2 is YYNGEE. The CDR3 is CASSVAGGDQPQHF. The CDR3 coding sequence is TGTGCCAGCAGCGTAGCTGGAGGGGATCAGCCCCAGCATTTT.

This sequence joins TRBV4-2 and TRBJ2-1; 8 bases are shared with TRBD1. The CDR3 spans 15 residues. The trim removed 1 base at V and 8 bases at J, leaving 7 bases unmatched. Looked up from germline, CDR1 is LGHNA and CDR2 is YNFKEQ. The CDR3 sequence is CASSQAAGGRDEQFF. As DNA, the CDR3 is TGTGCCAGCAGCCAAGCAGCAGGGGGCCGGGATGAGCAGTTCTTC.

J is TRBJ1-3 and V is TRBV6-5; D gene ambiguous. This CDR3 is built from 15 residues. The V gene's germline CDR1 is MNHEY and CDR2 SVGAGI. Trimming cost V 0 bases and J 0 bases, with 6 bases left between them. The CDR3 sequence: CASSYSASSGNTIYF. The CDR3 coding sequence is TGTGCCAGCAGTTACTCGGCCAGCTCTGGAAACACCATATATTTT.

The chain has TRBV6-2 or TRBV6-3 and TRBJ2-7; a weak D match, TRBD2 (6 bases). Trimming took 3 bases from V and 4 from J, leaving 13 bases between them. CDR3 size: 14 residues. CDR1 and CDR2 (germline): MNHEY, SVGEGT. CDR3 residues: CASSYGAGKYEQYF. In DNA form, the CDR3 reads TGTGCCAGCAGTTATGGAGCGGGCAAATACGAGCAGTACTTC.

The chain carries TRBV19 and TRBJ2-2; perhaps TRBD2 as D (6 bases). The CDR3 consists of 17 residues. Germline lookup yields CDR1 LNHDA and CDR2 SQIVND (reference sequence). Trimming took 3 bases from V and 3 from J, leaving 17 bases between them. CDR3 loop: CASSMPVPGLYTGELFF. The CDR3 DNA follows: TGTGCCAGTAGTATGCCGGTTCCGGGACTCTACACCGGGGAGCTGTTTTTT.

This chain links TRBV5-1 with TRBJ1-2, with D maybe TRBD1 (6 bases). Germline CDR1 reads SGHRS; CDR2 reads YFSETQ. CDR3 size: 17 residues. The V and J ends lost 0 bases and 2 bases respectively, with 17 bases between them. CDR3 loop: CASSLERRGLPNYGYTF. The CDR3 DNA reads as TGCGCCAGCAGCTTGGAACGCAGGGGCCTGCCCAACTATGGCTACACCTTC.

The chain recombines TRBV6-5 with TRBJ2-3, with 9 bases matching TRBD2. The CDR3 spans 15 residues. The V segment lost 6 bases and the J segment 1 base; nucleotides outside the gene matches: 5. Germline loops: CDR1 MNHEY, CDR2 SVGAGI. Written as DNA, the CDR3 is TGTGCCAGCAGCCGTCGGACTAGCGGCACAGATACGCAGTATTTT. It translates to CASSRRTSGTDTQYF.

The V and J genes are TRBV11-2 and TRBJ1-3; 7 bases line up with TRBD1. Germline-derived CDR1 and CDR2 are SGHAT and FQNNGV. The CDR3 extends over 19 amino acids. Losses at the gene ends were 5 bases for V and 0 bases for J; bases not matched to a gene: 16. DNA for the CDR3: TGTGCCAGCAGCGCGGGACAGCTTTTAGGTAGACCCTCTGGAAACACCATATATTTT. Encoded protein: CASSAGQLLGRPSGNTIYF. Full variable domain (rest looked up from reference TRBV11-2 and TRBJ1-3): EAGVAQSPRYKIIEKRQSVAFWCNPISGHATLYWYQQILGQGPKLLIQFQNNGVVDDSQLPKDRFSAERLKGVDSTLKIQPAKLEDSAVYLCASSAGQLLGRPSGNTIYFGEGSWLTVV.

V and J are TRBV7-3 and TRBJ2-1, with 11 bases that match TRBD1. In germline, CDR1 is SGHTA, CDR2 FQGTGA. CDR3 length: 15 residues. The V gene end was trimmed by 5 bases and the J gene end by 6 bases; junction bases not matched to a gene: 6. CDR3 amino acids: CASSPLGTGGNEQFF. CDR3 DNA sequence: TGTGCCAGCAGCCCCCTGGGGACAGGGGGCAATGAGCAGTTCTTC.

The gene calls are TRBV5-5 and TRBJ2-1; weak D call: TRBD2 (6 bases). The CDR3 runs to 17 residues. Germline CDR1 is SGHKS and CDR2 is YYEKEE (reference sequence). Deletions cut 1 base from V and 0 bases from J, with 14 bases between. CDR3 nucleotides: TGTGCCAGCAGCTTGCGTCGGCGGGGAACCTCCTACAATGAGCAGTTCTTC. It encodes CASSLRRRGTSYNEQFF. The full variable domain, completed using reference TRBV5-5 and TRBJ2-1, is DAGVTQSPTHLIKTRGQQVTLRCSPISGHKSVSWYQQVLGQGPQFIFQYYEKEERGRGNFPDRFSARQFPNYSSELNVNALLLGDSALYLCASSLRRRGTSYNEQFFGPGTRLTVL.

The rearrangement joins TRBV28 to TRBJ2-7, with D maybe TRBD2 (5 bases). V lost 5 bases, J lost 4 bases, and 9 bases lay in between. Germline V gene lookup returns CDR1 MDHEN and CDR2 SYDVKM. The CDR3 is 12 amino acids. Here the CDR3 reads CASSHEGYEQYF. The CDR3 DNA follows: TGTGCCAGCAGTCATGAGGGATACGAGCAGTACTTC.